The clone carrying this TCR beta chain has only a few counts. What it binds is not known. Attached unique molecular identifiers marked individual cDNA molecules. One entry per CDR3 protein, called by TCRdb with MiXCR from the 5' RACE reads. This sample has around 50,000 distinct CDR3 sequences, with over 9.5% found just once. In germline, CDR1 is SEHNR, CDR2 FQNEAQ (reference sequence). The CDR3 spans 15 residues. V was cut by 5 bases and J by 7 bases, with 21 bases left in between. The data originate from a study of early T cells in non-severe SARS-CoV-2 infection. Study summary: It was bulk RNA from unsorted whole blood that was sequenced, and the chains were unpaired. Findings and caveats of the study: Matches to VDJdb favored anti-spike CD8 responses and missed private and CD4 specificities.

This TCR was sampled from an adult who was a healthcare worker with PCR-confirmed SARS-CoV-2 infection or an uninfected control (not recorded which). This chain joins TRBV7-9 and TRBJ2-7; weak D call: TRBD1 (6 bases). The source material was whole blood. CDR3 coding DNA: TGTGCCAGCAGCCTGACAGGCCCGGGATCGGGAGAGCAGTACTTC. This codes for CASSLTGPGSGEQYF. The full variable domain, rest sourced from reference TRBV7-9 and TRBJ2-7, is DTGVSQNPRHKITKRGQNVTFRCDPISEHNRLYWYRQTLGQGPEFLTYFQNEAQLEKSRLLSDRFSAERPKGSFSTLEIQRTEQGDSAMYLCASSLTGPGSGEQYFGPGTRLTVT.